This entry lists 21 T cell receptor beta chains sequenced from one sample in a study of PD-1 blockade in classical Hodgkin lymphoma (dated by TCRdb to the early 2020s). The time point label for this specimen denotes: cycle 4 day 1 (C4D1), after five to seven weeks of nivolumab. Every trial patient had relapsed after autologous stem cell transplantation, and cohorts A, B and C differed in prior brentuximab vedotin exposure. The library was prepared using the immunoSEQ multiplex PCR assay. This is the immuneACCESS table as TCRdb keeps it, with only in-frame sequences that have V and J called. A part of the clones is gone; compared with another copy, unresolved V genes explain less than half, and the rest is unexplained. The sample records 50,000 or so clones, around 76% of which are singletons. The leading ten clones occupy 10% to 15% of the sample. The sample consisted of peripheral blood mononuclear cells (PBMCs), taken before the fourth cycle of nivolumab. These receptors were obtained from a human donor with classical Hodgkin lymphoma.

In its sample, this clone was seen a few times. J is TRBJ2-1 and V is TRBV2; no clear D gene. Trimming left V 7 bases short and J 7 bases short, with 8 bases between. Looked up from germline, CDR1 is SNHLY and CDR2 is FYNNEI. CDR3 length: 11 residues. The CDR3 loop reads CASMDRNEQFF. CDR3 coding DNA: TGTGCCAGCATGGACCGGAATGAGCAGTTCTTC.

The CDR3 is CASSPRTGTISYNEQFF. In nucleotides, the CDR3 is TGTGCCAGCAGCCCCCGGACGGGAACGATCTCCTACAATGAGCAGTTCTTC. J is TRBJ2-1 and V is TRBV9; the D gene is possibly TRBD2 (5 bases). The V end was cut by 4 bases, the J end by 0 bases, with 17 bases between. Germline values: CDR1 SGDLS, CDR2 YYNGEE. The CDR3 loop spans 17 amino acids.

The chain has TRBV11-3 and TRBJ2-7, with unresolved D. Deletions cut 0 bases from V and 4 bases from J, with 10 bases between. The germline V gene encodes CDR1 SGHNT and CDR2 YENEEA. The CDR3 is 14 amino acids. The CDR3 loop is CASSLDTHSYEQYF. The CDR3 coding sequence is TGTGCCAGCAGCTTAGATACCCACAGTTACGAGCAGTACTTC.

The chain carries TRBV6-5 and TRBJ2-7; D unresolved. CDR3 length: 12 amino acids. V lost 0 bases and J lost 2, with 2 bases in between. CDR1 and CDR2 from the germline V gene are MNHEY and SVGAGI. Here the CDR3 reads CASSYSTYEQYF. CDR3 DNA: TGTGCCAGCAGTTACTCGACCTACGAGCAGTACTTC.

The chain couples TRBV6-5 to TRBJ2-5; D is ambiguous. In germline, CDR1 is MNHEY, CDR2 SVGAGI. This CDR3 is 12 amino acids long. The germline V and J ends were trimmed by 5 bases and 4 bases, with 8 bases remaining between them. The CDR3 reads CASSRSRETQYF. CDR3 sequence (DNA): TGTGCCAGCAGTCGGTCCCGAGAGACCCAGTACTTC.

The rearrangement uses TRBV19 and TRBJ2-2; 14 bases fit TRBD2. Germline CDR1 is LNHDA and CDR2 is SQIVND (reference sequence). The CDR3 spans 18 residues. Trimming cost V 0 bases and J 4 bases; bases outside gene matches: 4. In nucleotides, the CDR3 is TGTGCCAGTAGTATAGAGGGACTAGCGGGAGTAAGCACCGGGGAGCTGTTTTTT. Its protein product is CASSIEGLAGVSTGELFF.

Written as DNA, the CDR3 is TGCGCCAGCAGCCAAGTCGTAATAGCGGGAGTGAAGGAGCAGTACTTC. Translated, it gives CASSQVVIAGVKEQYF. The V and J genes are TRBV4-1 and TRBJ2-7, with TRBD2 matching over 9 bases. V lost 1 base to trimming and J lost 7 bases; unmatched junction nucleotides: 11. This CDR3 spans 16 amino acids. Germline V gene sequence: CDR1 MGHRA, CDR2 YSYEKL.

This chain uses TRBV5-6 with TRBJ2-3; the D is unclear. The CDR3 sequence is 11 residues long. V dropped 0 bases and J dropped 4 bases, with 0 bases sitting between them. From germline, CDR1 is SGHDT and CDR2 YYEEEE. CDR3 region: CASSLADTQYF. CDR3 nucleotide sequence: TGTGCCAGCAGCTTGGCAGATACGCAGTATTTT.

The chain couples TRBV7-2 to TRBJ1-1, with a weak D call TRBD1 (5 bases). Trimming shortened V by 2 bases and J by 2 bases, and 24 bases separated the two germline ends. Germline V gene sequence: CDR1 SGHTA, CDR2 FQGNSA. This CDR3 spans 19 amino acids. The CDR3: CASSLLGLGPRGGNTEAFF. CDR3 nucleotide sequence: TGTGCCAGCAGCTTATTAGGCCTTGGACCAAGGGGTGGAAACACTGAAGCTTTCTTT.

In this sample, this clone turned up many times. V usage is TRBV21-1 and J usage is TRBJ2-7; the tabulated D call, TRBD2, remains unverified against the DNA. TRBV21-1 is a recognized pseudogene. The CDR3 runs 16 residues. CDR3 sequence reads: CASSGPEGGVLDEQYF. CDR3 DNA: TGTGCCAGCAGCGGTCCGGAGGGAGGAGTCCTGGACGAGCAGTACTTC.

This chain connects TRBV7-9 to TRBJ2-3, with TRBD2 matching 7 bases. The CDR3 runs to 15 residues. The germline V gene encodes CDR1 SEHNR and CDR2 FQNEAQ (reference sequence). J was trimmed by 4 bases and V by 1 base; bases with no gene match: 5. In nucleotides, the CDR3 is TGTGCCAGCAGCTTAGTGGGAGGGCCCTCAGATACGCAGTATTTT. Translated, it gives CASSLVGGPSDTQYF.

The chain joins TRBV5-6 to TRBJ2-7, with 14 bases fitting TRBD2. This CDR3 spans 16 amino acids. The germline V gene has CDR1 SGHDT and CDR2 YYEEEE. Trimming took 3 bases from V and 4 from J; bases not matched to a gene: 6. The CDR3 region is CASSWGLAGAQYEQYF. The DNA of the CDR3 is TGTGCCAGCAGCTGGGGACTAGCGGGGGCCCAATACGAGCAGTACTTC. The full variable domain, completed using reference TRBV5-6 and TRBJ2-7, is DAGVTQSPTHLIKTRGQQVTLRCSPKSGHDTVSWYQQALGQGPQFIFQYYEEEERQRGNFPDRFSGHQFPNYSSELNVNALLLGDSALYLCASSWGLAGAQYEQYFGPGTRLTVT.

This clone came up a few times. The chain has TRBV30 and TRBJ2-7; unclear D gene. Trimming shortened V by 0 bases and J by 0 bases, and 9 bases separated the two germline ends. Looked up from germline, CDR1 is GTSNPN and CDR2 is SVGIG (reference sequence). The CDR3 totals 14 residues. The CDR3 DNA sequence: TGTGCCTGGAGTGTCGTGGCCGCCTCCTACGAGCAGTACTTC. Translation gives CAWSVVAASYEQYF.

This sequence joins TRBV11-3 and TRBJ2-1; D gene unclear. This CDR3 region has 13 residues. V gave up 1 base and J gave up 7 bases, with 8 bases separating them. Per the germline V gene, CDR1 is SGHNT and CDR2 is YENEEA. The CDR3 region is CASSLGQLNEQFF. CDR3 coding DNA: TGTGCCAGCAGCTTAGGGCAGCTGAATGAGCAGTTCTTC.

The V gene is TRBV7-2, the J gene TRBJ1-5, with 7 bases aligning to TRBD1. The germline gives CDR1 SGHTA, CDR2 FQGNSA. Unmatched junction bases numbered 6, after V lost 3 bases and J lost 1 base. The CDR3 is 16 residues long. The CDR3 sequence is CASSLRTGLSNQPQHF. CDR3 sequence (DNA): TGTGCCAGCAGCTTGCGGACAGGACTCAGCAATCAGCCCCAGCATTTT. Variable domain in full (rest from reference TRBV7-2 and TRBJ1-5): GAGVSQSPSNKVTEKGKDVELRCDPISGHTALYWYRQSLGQGLEFLIYFQGNSAPDKSGLPSDRFSAERTGGSVSTLTIQRTQQEDSAVYLCASSLRTGLSNQPQHFGDGTRLSIL.

The chain employs TRBV2 and TRBJ2-5, with no clear D. The CDR3 is 13 residues long. The ends were cut back, 3 bases at V and 0 bases at J, with 5 bases in the middle. CDR1 and CDR2 (germline): SNHLY, FYNNEI. The CDR3 loop reads CASSDSYQETQYF. The CDR3 DNA reads as TGTGCCAGCAGTGACAGTTACCAAGAGACCCAGTACTTC.

This clone is deemed medium-sized. The chain employs TRBV7-9 and TRBJ2-3; D uncertain. V gave up 4 bases and J gave up 1 base, with 12 bases separating them. Germline CDR1 and CDR2: SEHNR and FQNEAQ (reference sequence). The CDR3 sequence is 15 residues long. The CDR3 sequence: CASSSPGRGTDTQYF. The CDR3 bases are TGTGCCAGCAGCTCCCCGGGCCGTGGCACAGATACGCAGTATTTT.

The genes are TRBV5-1 and TRBJ2-4, with D uncertain. CDR3 length: 16 residues. CDR1 is SGHRS and CDR2 is YFSETQ in the germline V gene. With 0 bases removed from V and 6 bases from J, the gap between germline ends came to 16 bases. The CDR3 reads CASSLEDSLRLNIQYF. CDR3 DNA: TGCGCCAGCAGCTTGGAGGATTCTCTACGCCTAAACATTCAGTACTTC.

The rearrangement uses TRBV28 and TRBJ1-2; D is perhaps TRBD1 (5 bases). The V gene lost 3 bases and the J gene lost 7 bases, with 9 bases spanning the gap. Germline V lookup: CDR1 MDHEN, CDR2 SYDVKM. This CDR3 is built from 12 residues. DNA for the CDR3: TGTGCCAGCAGTTTGACCGGGGGTGGCTACACCTTC. This gives the protein CASSLTGGGYTF.

The chain combines TRBV7-9 with TRBJ2-3, with TRBD1 matching 7 bases. V shed 7 bases, J shed 2 bases, and the junction held 6 bases outside the gene matches. Germline V lookup: CDR1 SEHNR, CDR2 FQNEAQ (reference sequence). The CDR3 covers 14 residues. CDR3 in amino acids: CASTVDRNTDTQYF. CDR3 DNA sequence: TGTGCCAGCACCGTGGACAGGAACACAGATACGCAGTATTTT.

The CDR3 is CSGVYNEQFF. The CDR3 region has the DNA TGCAGCGGGGTTTACAATGAGCAGTTCTTC. The chain couples TRBV29-1 to TRBJ2-1, with unresolved D. The germline V gene has CDR1 SQVTM and CDR2 ANQGSEA. V was cut by 7 bases and J by 4 bases, with 5 bases left in between. There are 10 residues in the CDR3.